These 11 T cell receptor beta chains were sequenced from one sample in a study of B cell selection in AIRE deficiency (dated by TCRdb to the late 2010s). Regulatory T cells were sorted as CD4+CD25hiCD127low/negative cells. Library method: the immunoSEQ multiplex PCR assay. Held by TCRdb, this immuneACCESS table contains in-frame sequences only and omits some clones. Under half of the omission traces to an unresolved V gene where checked; the cause of the rest is unknown. The table for this sample lists 23,000 or so clones; approximately 91% of them were counted only once. The top ten clones comprise roughly 1.5% of the sample. Source material: CD4+CD25+ Tregs sorted from PBMCs. The receptor source for this set is a human donor in good health.

The chain combines TRBV5-4 with TRBJ2-5; D remains unclear. Germline CDR1 reads SGHNT; CDR2 reads YYREEE (reference sequence). Trimming pared 5 bases from V and 5 bases from J, leaving 16 bases between. The CDR3 sequence is 14 residues long. The DNA of the CDR3 is TGTGCCAGCAGAGGACGCGGTGTAGGGGAGACCCAGTACTTC. Its protein product is CASRGRGVGETQYF.

This CDR3 is CASSLRAENTEAFF. CDR3 bases: TGTGCCAGCAGCTTACGAGCTGAGAACACTGAAGCTTTCTTT. The rearrangement uses TRBV7-9 and TRBJ1-1; D uncertain. V lost 2 bases, J lost 1 base, and 8 bases lay in between. The CDR3 runs 14 residues. Germline V gene data show CDR1 as SEHNR and CDR2 as FQNEAQ (reference sequence).

The chain joins TRBV19 to TRBJ1-4, with TRBD1 matching over 7 bases. J lost 3 bases, V lost 7 bases, and 5 bases had no gene match. CDR3 length: 14 amino acids. Germline V CDR1 and CDR2: LNHDA, SQIVND (reference sequence). The CDR3 spells CASISTGSNEKLFF. The CDR3 DNA follows: TGTGCCAGTATTTCGACAGGGTCTAATGAAAAACTGTTTTTT. The variable domain in full, completed from reference TRBV19 and TRBJ1-4, reads DGGITQSPKYLFRKEGQNVTLSCEQNLNHDAMYWYRQDPGQGLRLIYYSQIVNDFQKGDIAEGYSVSREKKESFPLTVTSAQKNPTAFYLCASISTGSNEKLFFGSGTQLSVL.

The chain joins TRBV19 to TRBJ2-5; perhaps TRBD2 as D (5 bases). Germline CDR1 LNHDA, CDR2 SQIVND (reference sequence). Trimming stripped 6 bases from V and 7 bases from J, with 9 bases between. The CDR3 length is 11 residues. The CDR3 nucleotides read TGTGCCAGTAGGGGAGAGAGGACCCAGTACTTC. This gives the protein CASRGERTQYF.

This clone has just a few counts. The gene calls are TRBV2 and TRBJ2-3; D might be TRBD2 (6 bases). CDR3 length equals 15 residues. Germline CDR1 reads SNHLY; CDR2 reads FYNNEI. Trimming stripped 7 bases from V and 4 bases from J, with 18 bases between. Here the CDR3 reads CASTTGLRQADTQYF. In DNA, the CDR3 is TGTGCCAGCACTACGGGACTCCGGCAGGCAGATACGCAGTATTTT.

The CDR3 loop is CASSDGLKGRETQYF. In nucleotides, the CDR3 is TGTGCCAGCAGTGATGGATTAAAGGGGAGGGAGACCCAGTACTTC. The chain couples TRBV25-1 to TRBJ2-5; D might be TRBD2 (6 bases). The CDR3 consists of 15 residues. V lost 3 bases to trimming and J lost 5 bases, with 16 bases between them. From germline, CDR1 is MGHDK and CDR2 SYGVNS.

This chain joins TRBV27 and TRBJ2-2; D is possibly TRBD1 (6 bases). The CDR3 covers 15 residues. V gave up 4 bases and J gave up 6 bases, with 15 bases separating them. Germline-derived CDR1 and CDR2 are MNHEY and SMNVEV (reference sequence). CDR3 DNA: TGTGCCAGCAGTTCCACAGGGCCATATCCCGGGGAGCTGTTTTTT. Its protein is CASSSTGPYPGELFF.

The chain carries TRBV19 and TRBJ1-4, with D possibly TRBD1 on 6 matching bases. Germline-derived CDR1 and CDR2 are LNHDA and SQIVND (reference sequence). Trimming removed 6 bases at V and 0 bases at J, with 8 bases between. This CDR3 is 14 amino acids long. CDR3 DNA: TGTGCCAGTAGAGCAGGGGCAACTAATGAAAAACTGTTTTTT. Protein sequence: CASRAGATNEKLFF.

The chain recombines TRBV7-6 with TRBJ1-3, with D hard to call. Trimming stripped 7 bases from V and 7 bases from J, with 11 bases between. Germline-derived CDR1 and CDR2 are SGHVS and FNYEAQ. CDR3 length: 12 amino acids. The CDR3 nucleotides read TGTGCCAGCACCACTCTAGGGAACACCATATATTTT. Its protein is CASTTLGNTIYF.

The chain uses TRBV6-1 and TRBJ1-4; maybe TRBD1 (5 bases). The CDR3 is 14 residues long. V lost 3 bases and J 2 bases, leaving 7 bases between the germline ends. Looked up from germline, CDR1 is MNHNS and CDR2 is SASEGT. The CDR3 loop is CASSEEGTNEKLFF. CDR3 in DNA: TGTGCCAGCAGTGAGGAGGGGACTAATGAAAAACTGTTTTTT.

This clone was seen only once. This chain joins TRBV6-5 and TRBJ1-2; D ambiguous. In germline, CDR1 is MNHEY, CDR2 SVGAGI. The V end lost 4 bases, the J end lost 4 bases, and 13 bases lay between the germline ends. The CDR3 totals 14 residues. CDR3 DNA sequence: TGTGCCAGCAGTTCTCAAGGGTCGGGCTATGGCTACACCTTC. This codes for CASSSQGSGYGYTF.